The clone carrying this T cell receptor beta chain showed up just a few times. This sample is drawn from a study of blood T cell repertoires in COVID-19. Overall study context: Samples representing acute and convalescent COVID-19 were sourced from the United States, Italy and Spain.

Clones were read by immunoSEQ multiplex PCR, and TCRdb kept only the in-frame ones, dropping some. The table lists about 110,000 clones, 70% to 90% of them singletons. J was trimmed by 8 bases and V by 2 bases; bases with no gene match: 3. CDR3 length: 14 residues. Germline assignment: CDR1 MNHEY and CDR2 SMNVEV (reference sequence). Sequencing used peripheral blood. The receptor comes from a man in his forties or fifties with acute or convalescent COVID-19. The genes are TRBV27 and TRBJ1-6; 7 bases map to TRBD1. In DNA, the CDR3 is TGTGCCAGCAGTTTAATAGGGGGCGATTCACCCCTCCACTTT. It yields the protein CASSLIGGDSPLHF.